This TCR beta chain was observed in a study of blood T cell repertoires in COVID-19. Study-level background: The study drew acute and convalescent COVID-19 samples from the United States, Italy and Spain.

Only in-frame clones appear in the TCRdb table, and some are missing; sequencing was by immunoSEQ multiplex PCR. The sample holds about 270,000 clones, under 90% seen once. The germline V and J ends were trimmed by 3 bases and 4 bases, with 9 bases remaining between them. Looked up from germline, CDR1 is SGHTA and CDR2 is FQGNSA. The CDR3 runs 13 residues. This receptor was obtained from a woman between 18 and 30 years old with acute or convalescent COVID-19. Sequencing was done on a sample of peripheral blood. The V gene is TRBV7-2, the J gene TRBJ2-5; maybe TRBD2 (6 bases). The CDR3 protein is CASSLTSGETQYF. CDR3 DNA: TGTGCCAGCAGCTTGACTAGTGGAGAGACCCAGTACTTC.